Below, 24 T cell receptor beta chains from the same sample are listed, as sequenced in a study of blood T cell repertoires in COVID-19. Clones were sequenced by immunoSEQ multiplex PCR, and TCRdb holds only the in-frame ones, with some missing. The table lists 180,000 or so clones, around 89% of them singletons. Specimen: PBMCs or T cells enriched from blood (not recorded which). The receptors shown here come from a woman aged 18-35 years who had recovered from COVID-19.

The chain links TRBV20-1 to TRBJ2-7; TRBD1 aligns across 8 bases. With V trimmed by 3 bases and J by 3 bases, 13 bases remained unmatched. The germline gives CDR1 DFQATT, CDR2 SNEGSKA (reference sequence). This CDR3 is built from 16 residues. The CDR3 bases are TGCAGTGCTAGTTATCCAGTCGACGGACAGGGCTACGAGCAGTACTTC. This gives the protein CSASYPVDGQGYEQYF.

The V and J genes are TRBV4-3 and TRBJ2-1; 9 nucleotides agree with TRBD1. Germline CDR1 and CDR2: LGHNA and YSLEER. The CDR3 totals 15 residues. Trimming at V came to 8 bases and at J to 7 bases, leaving 12 bases not matched to a gene. Here the CDR3 reads CASGTRDRVRNEQFF. The CDR3 DNA sequence: TGCGCCAGCGGTACCCGGGACAGGGTCCGAAATGAGCAGTTCTTC.

This clone was observed a few times. V gene TRBV27 combines with J gene TRBJ2-7; TRBD2 matches 12 bases. The CDR3 has 14 amino acids. Germline CDR1 and CDR2: MNHEY and SMNVEV (reference sequence). Germline trimming cut 5 bases from V and 5 bases from J; bases unmatched to any gene: 4. The CDR3 DNA is TGTGCCAGCAGTCCTAGCGGGAGGGCCCACGAGCAGTACTTC. Translating it yields CASSPSGRAHEQYF.

V usage is TRBV4-1 and J usage is TRBJ2-1; 9 bases are shared with TRBD2. J gave up 1 base and V 3 bases, and 4 bases lay outside the gene matches. The CDR3 sequence is 16 residues long. Per germline, CDR1 MGHRA and CDR2 YSYEKL. The CDR3 sequence: CASSHSGSGSYNEQFF. The CDR3 bases are TGCGCCAGCAGCCATAGCGGGAGCGGGTCCTACAATGAGCAGTTCTTC.

This chain links TRBV7-3 with TRBJ2-3, with D possibly matching TRBD2 (6 bases). The germline V gene has CDR1 SGHTA and CDR2 FQGTGA. The CDR3 totals 15 residues. Trimming cost V 2 bases and J 4 bases, with 13 bases left between them. CDR3 in amino acids: CASSLSGSSADTQYF. DNA for the CDR3: TGTGCCAGCAGCTTATCCGGGAGCAGTGCAGATACGCAGTATTTT.

This chain joins TRBV5-5 and TRBJ2-7, with D perhaps TRBD2 (7 bases). Germline CDR1 reads SGHKS; CDR2 reads YYEKEE (reference sequence). V lost 5 bases to trimming and J lost 4 bases, with 22 bases between them. This CDR3 has 16 amino acids. In nucleotides, the CDR3 is TGTGCCAGCAGTCGAGTAGGGGGGGTGATCCCGTACGAGCAGTACTTC. Translation gives CASSRVGGVIPYEQYF.

The genes are TRBV7-3 and TRBJ2-5, with D perhaps matching TRBD1 (6 bases). The CDR3 runs to 15 residues. CDR1 and CDR2 from the germline V gene are SGHTA and FQGTGA. The germline V and J ends were trimmed by 5 bases and 1 base, with 14 bases remaining between them. Here the CDR3 DNA reads TGTGCCAGCAGCCAATCAGGGGTCCGCCAAGAGACCCAGTACTTC. It codes for CASSQSGVRQETQYF.

The chain links TRBV29-1 to TRBJ2-1, with D perhaps TRBD1 (6 bases). Trimming removed 7 bases from V and 3 bases from J, with 13 bases in between. The CDR3 covers 13 residues. CDR1 SQVTM and CDR2 ANQGSEA come from the germline V gene. The CDR3 bases are TGCAGCGGCGGACAGAGGGACTACAATGAGCAGTTCTTC. Translating it yields CSGGQRDYNEQFF.

The rearrangement links TRBV13 to TRBJ2-7; possible D gene TRBD2, 5 bases. Per the germline V gene, CDR1 is PRHDT and CDR2 is FYEKMQ (reference sequence). V was trimmed by 2 bases and J by 6 bases, leaving 14 bases between them. There are 14 residues in the CDR3. The CDR3 DNA follows: TGTGCCAGCAGCTTAAGTGTCCTGGGGAGCGAGCAGTACTTC. Encoded protein: CASSLSVLGSEQYF. The complete variable domain, with remaining parts taken from reference TRBV13 and TRBJ2-7, reads AAGVIQSPRHLIKEKRETATLKCYPIPRHDTVYWYQQGPGQDPQFLISFYEKMQSDKGSIPDRFSAQQFSDYHSELNMSSLELGDSALYFCASSLSVLGSEQYFGPGTRLTVT.

The table lists this clone with a count of one. V usage is TRBV7-6 and J usage is TRBJ2-3; 10 bases fit TRBD1. The CDR3 has 17 residues. Germline loops: CDR1 SGHVS, CDR2 FNYEAQ. Trimming took 1 base from V and 2 from J; bases not matched to a gene: 6. The CDR3 sequence: CASSLVVGTGATDTQYF. In DNA, the CDR3 is TGTGCCAGCAGCTTAGTTGTTGGGACAGGGGCCACAGATACGCAGTATTTT.

About this clone itself: Other DNA sequences in the sample encode the same CDR3. The V gene is TRBV5-1, the J gene TRBJ2-2, with 7 bases aligning to TRBD1. The CDR3 is made up of 14 amino acids. V was pared by 4 bases and J by 5 bases, with 5 bases of the junction left unmatched. Germline V gene sequence: CDR1 SGHRS, CDR2 YFSETQ. CDR3 loop: CASSLRQGTGELFF. The CDR3 DNA follows: TGCGCCAGCAGCCTAAGACAGGGTACCGGGGAGCTGTTTTTT.

The genes are TRBV28 and TRBJ2-1, with 9 bases identical to TRBD2. This CDR3 spans 13 amino acids. The germline CDR1 and CDR2 sequences are MDHEN and SYDVKM. The junction had 2 bases not matched to a gene; V was cut back by 6 bases and J by 5 bases. The CDR3 DNA is TGTGCCAGCAGGACTAGCGGAAACAATGAGCAGTTCTTC. Its translation is CASRTSGNNEQFF.

The chain has TRBV10-1 and TRBJ2-5, with D possibly being TRBD2 (6 bases). The CDR3 runs to 13 residues. Trimming pared 8 bases from V and 2 bases from J, leaving 12 bases between. CDR1 WNHNN and CDR2 SYGVQD come from the germline V gene (reference sequence). CDR3 sequence (DNA): TGCGCCAGCCGAACCGGGGGACAAGAGACCCAGTACTTC. It is translated as CASRTGGQETQYF.

V usage is TRBV5-6 and J usage is TRBJ1-2; D is uncertain. The CDR3 contains 15 residues. V lost 1 base, J lost 3 bases, and 13 bases lay in between. Germline lookup yields CDR1 SGHDT and CDR2 YYEEEE. Here the CDR3 reads CASSLRRRPDYGYTF. The CDR3 DNA is TGTGCCAGCAGCTTGAGGAGGCGACCCGACTATGGCTACACCTTC.

The V and J genes are TRBV9 and TRBJ1-2, with D perhaps TRBD1 (5 bases). CDR3 size: 14 residues. The V end was cut by 1 base, the J end by 1 base, with 8 bases between. The germline V gene has CDR1 SGDLS and CDR2 YYNGEE. CDR3 sequence reads: CASSVSGVNYGYTF. CDR3 DNA: TGTGCCAGCAGCGTATCGGGGGTTAACTATGGCTACACCTTC. The whole variable domain, filled in from reference TRBV9 and TRBJ1-2, reads DSGVTQTPKHLITATGQRVTLRCSPRSGDLSVYWYQQSLDQGLQFLIQYYNGEERAKGNILERFSAQQFPDLHSELNLSSLELGDSALYFCASSVSGVNYGYTFGSGTRLTVV.

The CDR3 DNA sequence: TGTGCCAGCAGTCTCCCCCGGGGGGGGGCGGGGGAGACCCAGTACTTC. This sequence encodes CASSLPRGGAGETQYF. This chain joins TRBV28 and TRBJ2-5; 8 nucleotides match TRBD2. This CDR3 has 16 amino acids. The V gene's germline CDR1 is MDHEN and CDR2 SYDVKM. V gave up 5 bases and J gave up 5 bases; unmatched junction bases: 13.

This chain connects TRBV5-1 to TRBJ1-2, with 10 bases lining up with TRBD1. This CDR3 comprises 16 residues. The V and J ends lost 0 bases and 2 bases, in that order; junction bases with no gene match: 4. Germline CDR1 reads SGHRS; CDR2 reads YFSETQ. CDR3 amino acids: CASSLGQGAVNYGYTF. As DNA, the CDR3 is TGCGCCAGCAGCTTGGGACAGGGGGCTGTAAACTATGGCTACACCTTC.

The CDR3 bases are TGTGCCAGCAGTTATCGGGGAGGTGAAAAACTGTTTTTT. It codes for CASSYRGGEKLFF. The chain uses TRBV6-6 and TRBJ1-4; unclear D gene. This CDR3 has 13 amino acids. From germline, CDR1 is MNHNY and CDR2 SVGAGI (reference sequence). Deletions cut 3 bases from V and 7 bases from J, with 9 bases between.

V and J are TRBV28 and TRBJ2-1; weak D call: TRBD2 (6 bases). The CDR3 runs to 15 residues. The germline V gene has CDR1 MDHEN and CDR2 SYDVKM. V was clipped by 7 bases and J by 6 bases, with 19 bases between them. The CDR3: CASTKKRTTRNEQFF. CDR3 DNA sequence: TGTGCCAGCACAAAAAAGAGGACTACGCGCAATGAGCAGTTCTTC.

The V and J genes are TRBV7-2 and TRBJ2-5; a weak D match, TRBD2 (6 bases). The ends were cut back, 3 bases at V and 5 bases at J, with 10 bases in the middle. The CDR3 length is 13 residues. Germline lookup yields CDR1 SGHTA and CDR2 FQGNSA. CDR3 region: CASSLTRGETQYF. CDR3 sequence (DNA): TGTGCCAGCAGCTTGACTCGGGGGGAGACCCAGTACTTC.

The chain couples TRBV29-1 to TRBJ1-4; no reliable D call. The CDR3 loop spans 12 amino acids. V lost 6 bases to trimming and J lost 5 bases, with 10 bases between them. CDR1 is SQVTM and CDR2 is ANQGSEA in the germline V gene. In DNA form, the CDR3 reads TGCAGCGTAAGTCAGAGGAATGAAAAACTGTTTTTT. The encoded protein is CSVSQRNEKLFF.

V and J are TRBV2 and TRBJ2-1; 12 bases are shared with TRBD2. The CDR3 runs 14 residues. The V gene end was trimmed by 7 bases and the J gene end by 4 bases; junction bases not matched to a gene: 2. Germline V gene sequence: CDR1 SNHLY, CDR2 FYNNEI. The CDR3 sequence: CASKTSGRYNEQFF. The CDR3 region has the DNA TGTGCCAGCAAGACTAGCGGGAGATACAATGAGCAGTTCTTC.

The chain joins TRBV27 to TRBJ2-5, with 10 bases lining up with TRBD1. There are 17 residues in the CDR3. V trimming: 2 bases; J trimming: 2 bases; junction bases outside the gene matches: 8. The V gene's germline CDR1 is MNHEY and CDR2 SMNVEV (reference sequence). The CDR3 region is CASSLGDRGGGQETQYF. The CDR3 region has the DNA TGTGCCAGCAGTTTAGGGGACAGGGGCGGAGGACAAGAGACCCAGTACTTC.

Here the CDR3 reads CASTRDRDDEQYF. The CDR3 region has the DNA TGTGCCAGCACCCGGGACAGGGATGACGAGCAGTACTTC. This chain connects TRBV2 to TRBJ2-7; TRBD1 agrees at 9 bases. CDR1 and CDR2 (germline): SNHLY, FYNNEI. This CDR3 region has 13 residues. Trimming cost V 7 bases and J 5 bases; bases outside gene matches: 6.